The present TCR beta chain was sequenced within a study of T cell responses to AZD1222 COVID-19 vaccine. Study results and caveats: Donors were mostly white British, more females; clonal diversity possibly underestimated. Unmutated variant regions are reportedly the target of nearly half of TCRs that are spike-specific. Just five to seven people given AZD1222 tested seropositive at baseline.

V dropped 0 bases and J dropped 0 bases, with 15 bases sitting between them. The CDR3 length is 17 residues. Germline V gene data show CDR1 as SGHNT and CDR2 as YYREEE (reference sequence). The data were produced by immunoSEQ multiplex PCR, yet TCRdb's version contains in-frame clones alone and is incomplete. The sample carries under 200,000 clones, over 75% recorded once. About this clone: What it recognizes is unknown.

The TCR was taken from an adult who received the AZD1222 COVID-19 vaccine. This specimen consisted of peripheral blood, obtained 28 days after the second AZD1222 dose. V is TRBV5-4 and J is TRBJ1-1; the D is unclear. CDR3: CASSLDLSRAVNTEAFF. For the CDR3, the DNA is TGTGCCAGCAGCTTGGATTTGTCCCGGGCTGTGAACACTGAAGCTTTCTTT.